These 18 T cell receptor beta chains were sequenced from one sample in a study of CD8 T cells in Susac syndrome. Reverse transcription of about 0.45 to 1 ug RNA used random hexamers. MiXCR, run by TCRdb on the immunoSEQ multiplex PCR reads, gives a single entry per CDR3 protein. There are about 200,000 distinct CDR3 sequences in the sample; roughly 94% occur only once, and about 0.094% lies in the top ten. Material: CD4+ T cells from PBMCs. These receptors all come from a human donor in good health.

This clonotype was seen a single time. V usage is TRBV20-1 and J usage is TRBJ1-6; no clear D. The CDR3 is 14 amino acids. The V end lost 5 bases, the J end lost 0 bases, and 8 bases lay between the germline ends. Germline assignment: CDR1 DFQATT and CDR2 SNEGSKA (reference sequence). The DNA of the CDR3 is TGCAGTGCTGGTGGGAGCTCCTATAATTCACCCCTCCACTTT. This encodes CSAGGSSYNSPLHF.

The gene calls are TRBV11-1 and TRBJ2-1, with a possible D match to TRBD2 (6 bases). Trimming cost V 9 bases and J 9 bases, with 18 bases left between them. The CDR3 is made up of 13 amino acids. CDR1 is SGHAT, CDR2 FQDESV, per germline (reference sequence). Here the CDR3 DNA reads TGTGCCAGTACTAGCTTCGGCGGAATTGAGCAGTTCTTC. Amino acid sequence: CASTSFGGIEQFF. The full variable domain, with the rest looked up from reference TRBV11-1 and TRBJ2-1, is EAEVAQSPRYKITEKSQAVAFWCDPISGHATLYWYRQILGQGPELLVQFQDESVVDDSQLPKDRFSAERLKGVDSTLKIQPAELGDSAMYLCASTSFGGIEQFFGPGTRLTVL.

V gene TRBV7-8 combines with J gene TRBJ2-5; D gene uncertain. The V end lost 6 bases, the J end lost 2 bases, and 10 bases lay between the germline ends. Germline V lookup: CDR1 SGHVS, CDR2 FQNEAQ. This CDR3 spans 13 amino acids. The CDR3 is CASSLSRQETQYF. The CDR3 DNA is TGTGCCAGCAGTTTGTCTAGGCAAGAGACCCAGTACTTC.

The chain links TRBV29-1 to TRBJ2-3; D is unresolved. Trimming took 5 bases from V and 3 from J, leaving 6 bases between them. In germline, CDR1 is SQVTM, CDR2 ANQGSEA. CDR3 size: 11 residues. CDR3 nucleotides: TGCAGCGTTACTCGTACAGATACGCAGTATTTT. This translates into CSVTRTDTQYF.

The chain couples TRBV6-2 or TRBV6-3 to TRBJ2-7; D call uncertain. V lost 2 bases and J 2 bases, leaving 13 bases between the germline ends. The CDR3 has 15 amino acids. CDR1 and CDR2 from the germline V gene are MNHEY and SVGEGT. CDR3 nucleotides: TGTGCCAGCAGTTACGAGACGACACGGCCCTACGAGCAGTACGTC. It encodes CASSYETTRPYEQYV.

V and J are TRBV5-1 and TRBJ2-3; 8 bases agree with TRBD2. The trim removed 5 bases at V and 4 bases at J, leaving 15 bases unmatched. The CDR3 has 17 residues. The germline gives CDR1 SGHRS, CDR2 YFSETQ. The CDR3 region is CASSLKVREGHPDTQYF. In nucleotides, the CDR3 is TGCGCCAGCAGTTTGAAAGTTCGGGAGGGCCATCCAGATACGCAGTATTTT.

J is TRBJ1-2 and V is TRBV18; D unclear. The V end lost 2 bases, the J end lost 2 bases, and 6 bases lay between the germline ends. This CDR3 comprises 13 residues. Germline V gene data show CDR1 as KGHSH and CDR2 as LQKENI. CDR3 in DNA: TGTGCCAGCTCACCAGGGGAGAACTATGGCTACACCTTC. Protein sequence: CASSPGENYGYTF. The full variable domain, in which reference TRBV18 and TRBJ1-2 provide the parts outside the CDR3, is NAGVMQNPRHLVRRRGQEARLRCSPMKGHSHVYWYRQLPEEGLKFMVYLQKENIIDESGMPKERFSAEFPKEGPSILRIQQVVRGDSAAYFCASSPGENYGYTFGSGTRLTVV.

The chain uses TRBV5-1 and TRBJ2-4; unclear D gene. Trimming shortened V by 0 bases and J by 6 bases, and 13 bases separated the two germline ends. Germline-derived CDR1 and CDR2 are SGHRS and YFSETQ. The CDR3 extends over 15 amino acids. The CDR3 sequence: CASSLDSQRLNIQYF. CDR3 in DNA: TGCGCCAGCAGCTTGGATTCCCAGAGGTTAAACATTCAGTACTTC.

This clonotype is a singleton in its sample. The chain combines TRBV12-3 or TRBV12-4 with TRBJ2-5; either TRBD1 or TRBD2 may fit D (5 bases each). There are 15 residues in the CDR3. V lost 3 bases to trimming and J lost 5 bases, with 16 bases between them. The CDR3 sequence: CASSFNQLGEETQYF. The CDR3 region has the DNA TGTGCCAGCAGTTTTAATCAGTTGGGGGAGGAGACCCAGTACTTC.

J is TRBJ1-2 and V is TRBV12-3 or TRBV12-4; a weak D match, TRBD1 (5 bases). Trimming removed 6 bases from V and 1 base from J, with 12 bases in between. The length of the CDR3 is 14 residues. The CDR3 is CASSRGAVNYGYTF. The CDR3 region has the DNA TGTGCCAGCAGCCGCGGGGCGGTTAACTATGGCTACACCTTC.

V gene TRBV29-1 combines with J gene TRBJ1-1; D may be TRBD1 (6 bases). The CDR3 totals 12 residues. The germline gives CDR1 SQVTM, CDR2 ANQGSEA. Here the CDR3 reads CSTGQMNTEAFF. In DNA, the CDR3 is TGCAGTACCGGACAGATGAACACTGAAGCTTTCTTT.

V is TRBV20-1 and J is TRBJ2-5; the match to TRBD2 covers 8 bases. The CDR3 has 18 residues. CDR1 is DFQATT, CDR2 SNEGSKA, per germline (reference sequence). Germline trimming cut 2 bases from V and 4 bases from J; bases unmatched to any gene: 18. CDR3 residues: CSARLLNPWTSYGETQYF. CDR3 DNA sequence: TGCAGTGCTAGATTACTCAACCCCTGGACTAGCTATGGAGAGACCCAGTACTTC.

This clonotype has a single count. The rearrangement links TRBV12-3 or TRBV12-4 to TRBJ1-3; TRBD1 might be the D (6 bases). This CDR3 is 15 amino acids long. Trimming took off 2 bases at V and 0 bases at J, with 8 bases between the two ends. The CDR3 is CASSLTQGSGNTIYF. CDR3 nucleotide sequence: TGTGCCAGCAGTTTAACACAGGGCTCTGGAAACACCATATATTTT.

This clonotype is a singleton in its sample. CDR3 DNA sequence: TGCAGTGCGAAAATCCAGGGCCCCTACGAGCAGTACTTC. This encodes CSAKIQGPYEQYF. The chain links TRBV20-1 to TRBJ2-7; D possibly corresponds to TRBD1 (5 bases). The ends were cut back, 6 bases at V and 2 bases at J, with 14 bases in the middle. Germline CDR1 reads DFQATT; CDR2 reads SNEGSKA (reference sequence). This CDR3 has 13 amino acids.

For the CDR3, the DNA is TGTGCCAGCAGCTCAGGGCCAGCAGGCGGAGGAAACACCATATATTTT. It yields the protein CASSSGPAGGGNTIYF. This rearrangement joins TRBV7-2 to TRBJ1-3; D is possibly TRBD1 (5 bases). The germline CDR1 and CDR2 sequences are SGHTA and FQGNSA. The CDR3 consists of 16 residues. V lost 4 bases, J lost 4 bases, and 17 bases lay in between.

The CDR3 DNA is TGTGCCAGCAGTGTCCGCAGGGCTCCCAATCAGCCCCAGCATTTT. Protein: CASSVRRAPNQPQHF. The J gene is TRBJ1-5, the V gene TRBV2, with a possible D match to TRBD1 (5 bases). The length of the CDR3 is 15 residues. CDR1 and CDR2 (germline): SNHLY, FYNNEI. Trimming removed 4 bases from V and 3 bases from J, with 13 bases in between.

The chain has TRBV28 and TRBJ2-5; unclear D gene. This CDR3 is 11 amino acids long. Trimming cost V 4 bases and J 6 bases, with 6 bases left between them. Per the germline V gene, CDR1 is MDHEN and CDR2 is SYDVKM. The CDR3 protein is CASSSSQTQYF. CDR3 DNA sequence: TGTGCCAGCAGTTCCTCGCAGACCCAGTACTTC.

This chain links TRBV2 with TRBJ2-2, with D perhaps TRBD1 (5 bases). The ends were cut back, 4 bases at V and 2 bases at J, with 11 bases in the middle. Germline loops: CDR1 SNHLY, CDR2 FYNNEI. This CDR3 comprises 15 residues. CDR3 in DNA: TGTGCCAGCAGTGCTGGCAGGGTTAACACCGGGGAGCTGTTTTTT. Its protein is CASSAGRVNTGELFF.